This TCR beta chain is from a study of CD8 T cells in Susac syndrome. CDR1 and CDR2 from the germline V gene are DFQATT and SNEGSKA (reference sequence). This CDR3 has 14 amino acids. V was pared by 0 bases and J by 4 bases, with 2 bases of the junction left unmatched. Random-hexamer reverse transcription was applied to roughly 0.45 to 1 ug RNA. TCRdb called the immunoSEQ multiplex PCR reads again in MiXCR, with one record for every CDR3 protein. The sample shows over 200,000 distinct CDR3 sequences, around 95% of them seen only once. This chain joins TRBV20-1 and TRBJ1-2; TRBD1 aligns across 10 bases. Specimen: CD4+ T cells from PBMCs. This TCR derives from a human donor with multiple sclerosis. CDR3 in amino acids: CSARDGTGAYGYTF. DNA for the CDR3: TGCAGTGCTAGAGATGGGACAGGGGCCTATGGCTACACCTTC.